Sequencing of this T cell receptor beta chain was carried out in a study of T-cell memory formation after mild COVID-19. Across the study: Among the donors, TCR clusters were largely specific to each donor. Study results and caveats: The study found balanced CD4/CD8 in clones contracting day 15 to 85 and a CD4+ lean in later expanders.

This CDR3 is 15 amino acids long. CDR1 is LNHDA and CDR2 is SQIVND in the germline V gene (reference sequence). V was pared by 5 bases and J by 8 bases, with 21 bases between. Constant-segment primers served in 5'RACE that generated TCR alpha and TCR beta cDNA libraries bearing sample barcodes and UMIs. MiXCR, run by TCRdb on the 5' RACE reads, gives a single entry per CDR3 protein. The sample yields a few hundred thousand distinct CDR3 sequences, under 8.5% seen once. This clonotype was counted many times. The antigen is undetermined. J is TRBJ1-2 and V is TRBV19; weak D call: TRBD1 (5 bases). The sequenced sample consisted of PBMCs or a T cell subset sorted from them (not recorded which). This TCR derives from a man aged 18 to 30 who had mild COVID-19 (a few samples of this study predate the infection). Cell type and time point are not known. The CDR3 region is CASSPKTAPGYGYTF. The CDR3 DNA reads TGTGCCAGTAGTCCCAAGACAGCCCCGGGATACGGCTACACCTTC.